This is a list of T cell receptor beta chains from one sample in a study of T cell responses to AZD1222 COVID-19 vaccine. TCRdb's copy holds only in-frame clones and misses some; the assay was immunoSEQ multiplex PCR. The table has over 150,000 clones, roughly nine tenths seen once. The material sequenced was peripheral blood, taken 28 days after the second AZD1222 dose. Receptors were obtained from an adult who received the AZD1222 COVID-19 vaccine. CDR3s include the opening cysteine and the closing phenylalanine or tryptophan. The order of the fields is V gene, D gene, clone size, J gene, CDR3 protein, CDR3 DNA. The D gene is left open where the match is weak. Only some rows state a clone size, as once, few, many or a class for expanded clones.

TRBV5-4,NA,NA,TRBJ2-6,CASRFSGANVLTF,TGTGCCAGCAGATTCTCTGGGGCCAACGTCCTGACTTTC
TRBV12-3/TRBV12-4,NA,once,TRBJ1-4,CASSFNVGKLFF,TGTGCCAGCAGTTTTAACGTGGGAAAACTGTTTTTT
TRBV28,NA,NA,TRBJ2-7,CASSLALGAAYEQYF,TGTGCCAGCAGTCTAGCCCTCGGAGCGGCCTACGAGCAGTACTTC
TRBV20-1,TRBD2,NA,TRBJ2-7,CSASGSLAGAYEQYF,TGCAGTGCTAGTGGGTCCCTAGCGGGAGCTTACGAGCAGTACTTC
TRBV4-3,TRBD2,NA,TRBJ2-2,CASSQGREYTGELFF,TGCGCCAGCAGCCAAGGGCGGGAGTACACCGGGGAGCTGTTTTTT
TRBV9,TRBD1,NA,TRBJ2-6,CASSVGQGIPGANVLTF,TGTGCCAGCAGCGTCGGACAGGGGATACCTGGGGCCAACGTCCTGACTTTC
TRBV28,TRBD1,once,TRBJ1-4,CASSSGQDRVEKLFF,TGTGCCAGCAGTTCGGGGCAAGACAGGGTTGAAAAACTGTTTTTT
TRBV6-5,NA,once,TRBJ1-5,CASSYSIAYSNQPQHF,TGTGCCAGCAGTTACTCCATTGCTTATAGCAATCAGCCCCAGCATTTT
TRBV28,TRBD2,NA,TRBJ2-3,CASISSWLAGKDTQYF,TGTGCCAGCATCTCTAGCTGGCTAGCGGGCAAAGATACGCAGTATTTT
TRBV7-9,NA,NA,TRBJ2-7,CASSDTRLYEQYF,TGTGCCAGCAGTGATACGCGGCTCTACGAGCAGTACTTC
TRBV14,NA,NA,TRBJ2-3,CASSQVGSDTQYF,TGTGCCAGCAGCCAAGTAGGTTCGGATACGCAGTATTTT
TRBV10-3,TRBD1,once,TRBJ2-5,CAISVDPDTGTGVETQYF,TGTGCCATCAGTGTGGATCCAGACACCGGGACAGGGGTCGAGACCCAGTACTTC
TRBV15,NA,NA,TRBJ2-2,CATSRPRANTGELFF,TGTGCCACCAGCAGACCCAGGGCGAACACCGGGGAGCTGTTTTTT
TRBV5-1,TRBD1,NA,TRBJ2-2,CASSFTGVSGELFF,TGCGCCAGCAGCTTCACAGGGGTGAGCGGGGAGCTGTTTTTT
TRBV7-3,NA,NA,TRBJ1-1,CASSSIGRTEAFF,TGTGCCAGCAGCTCCATTGGACGGACTGAAGCTTTCTTT
TRBV19,TRBD1,NA,TRBJ2-2,CASSIGGTGYATGELFF,TGTGCCAGTAGTATCGGAGGGACAGGGTACGCCACCGGGGAGCTGTTTTTT
TRBV18,NA,NA,TRBJ2-2,CATFLLSAGELFF,TGTGCCACCTTCCTACTATCTGCCGGGGAGCTGTTTTTT
TRBV18,NA,NA,TRBJ1-4,CASSPQNEGEKLFF,TGTGCCAGCTCACCCCAAAACGAAGGGGAAAAACTGTTTTTT
TRBV7-9,NA,NA,TRBJ2-3,CASSFSRLADTQYF,TGTGCCAGCAGCTTTTCTCGGCTCGCAGATACGCAGTATTTT
TRBV28,NA,NA,TRBJ1-4,CASSLFVGVGTNEKLFF,TGTGCCAGCAGTTTATTTGTAGGGGTTGGAACTAATGAAAAACTGTTTTTT
TRBV10-2,NA,NA,TRBJ1-2,CASSDMGRGGYGYTF,TGCGCCAGCAGTGATATGGGGAGAGGGGGCTATGGCTACACCTTC
TRBV5-5,TRBD2,NA,TRBJ2-5,CASSVPGLAGAETQYF,TGTGCCAGCAGCGTACCGGGACTAGCGGGAGCGGAGACCCAGTACTTC
TRBV6-5,TRBD1,NA,TRBJ2-1,CASRNTGGGGQFF,TGTGCCAGCAGAAATACAGGGGGCGGTGGGCAGTTCTTC
TRBV18,TRBD1,NA,TRBJ2-7,CASSPTRQGAYEQYF,TGTGCCAGCTCACCAACTCGACAGGGGGCCTACGAGCAGTACTTC
TRBV4-1,NA,NA,TRBJ1-1,CASSPSWGPNTEAFF,TGCGCCAGCAGCCCCTCCTGGGGACCGAACACTGAAGCTTTCTTT
TRBV19,NA,NA,TRBJ1-5,CASRMGNQPQHF,TGTGCCAGTAGAATGGGCAATCAGCCCCAGCATTTT
TRBV5-1,TRBD2,NA,TRBJ2-1,CASSVTSGSNEQFF,TGCGCCAGCAGCGTGACTAGCGGGTCCAATGAGCAGTTCTTC
TRBV10-3,TRBD1,NA,TRBJ1-6,CAISERTGVDSPLHF,TGTGCCATCAGTGAGCGGACAGGGGTTGATTCACCCCTCCACTTT